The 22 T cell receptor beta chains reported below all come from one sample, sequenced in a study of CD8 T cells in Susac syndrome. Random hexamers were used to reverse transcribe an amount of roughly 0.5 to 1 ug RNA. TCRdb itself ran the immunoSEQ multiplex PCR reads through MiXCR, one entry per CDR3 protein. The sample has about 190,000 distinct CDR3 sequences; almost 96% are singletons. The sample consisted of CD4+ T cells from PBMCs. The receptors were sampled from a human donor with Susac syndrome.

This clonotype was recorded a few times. Written as DNA, the CDR3 is TGCAGCGTGGGGCAGGCGTCTCTCGAAGCTTTCTTT. Translated, it gives CSVGQASLEAFF. The V call is TRBV29-1, the J call TRBJ1-1; a possible D gene is TRBD1 (5 bases). In germline, CDR1 is SQVTM, CDR2 ANQGSEA. This CDR3 has 12 residues. V lost 6 bases and J 8 bases, leaving 16 bases between the germline ends.

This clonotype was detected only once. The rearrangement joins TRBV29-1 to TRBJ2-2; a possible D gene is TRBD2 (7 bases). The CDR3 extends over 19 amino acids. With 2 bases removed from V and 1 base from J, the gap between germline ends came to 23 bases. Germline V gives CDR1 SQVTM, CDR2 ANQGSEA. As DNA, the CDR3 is TGCAGCGTTGAAATGGGACATGGTATCGGGGGGTTGAACACCGGGGAGCTGTTTTTT. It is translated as CSVEMGHGIGGLNTGELFF.

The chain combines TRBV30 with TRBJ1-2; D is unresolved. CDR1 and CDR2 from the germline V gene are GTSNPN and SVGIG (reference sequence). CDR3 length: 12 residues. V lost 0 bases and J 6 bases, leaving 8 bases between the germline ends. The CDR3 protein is CAWSVIEDGYTF. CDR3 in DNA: TGTGCCTGGAGTGTCATTGAGGATGGCTACACCTTC.

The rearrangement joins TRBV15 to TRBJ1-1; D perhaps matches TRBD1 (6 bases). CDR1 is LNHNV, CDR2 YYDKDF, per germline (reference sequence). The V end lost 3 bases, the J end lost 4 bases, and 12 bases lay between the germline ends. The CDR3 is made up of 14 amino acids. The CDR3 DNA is TGTGCCACCAGCAGCGGGCAGGGGATCACTGAAGCTTTCTTT. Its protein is CATSSGQGITEAFF.

The CDR3, as DNA: TGTGCCAGCAGCTCGGACATCAGCAACTATGGCTACACCTTC. It codes for CASSSDISNYGYTF. The gene calls are TRBV9 and TRBJ1-2, with a weak D call TRBD1 (5 bases). The V end lost 4 bases, the J end lost 2 bases, and 12 bases lay between the germline ends. There are 14 residues in the CDR3. Germline CDR1 SGDLS, CDR2 YYNGEE.

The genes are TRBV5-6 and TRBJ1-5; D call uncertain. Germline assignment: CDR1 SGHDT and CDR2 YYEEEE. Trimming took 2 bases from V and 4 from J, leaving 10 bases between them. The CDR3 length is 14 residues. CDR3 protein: CASSLGRFNQPQHF. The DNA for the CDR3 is TGTGCCAGCAGCTTAGGACGGTTTAATCAGCCCCAGCATTTT.

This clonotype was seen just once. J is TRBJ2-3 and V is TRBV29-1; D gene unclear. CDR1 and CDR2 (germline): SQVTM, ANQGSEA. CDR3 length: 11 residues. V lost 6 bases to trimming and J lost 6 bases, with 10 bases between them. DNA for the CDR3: TGCAGCGTGAAGGGTGGTGATACGCAGTATTTT. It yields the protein CSVKGGDTQYF.

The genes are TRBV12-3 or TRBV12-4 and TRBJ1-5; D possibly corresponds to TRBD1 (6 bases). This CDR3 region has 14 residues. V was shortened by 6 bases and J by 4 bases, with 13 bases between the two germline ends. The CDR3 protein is CASRGRGYNQPQHF. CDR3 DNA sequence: TGTGCCAGCAGGGGGAGGGGGTATAATCAGCCCCAGCATTTT.

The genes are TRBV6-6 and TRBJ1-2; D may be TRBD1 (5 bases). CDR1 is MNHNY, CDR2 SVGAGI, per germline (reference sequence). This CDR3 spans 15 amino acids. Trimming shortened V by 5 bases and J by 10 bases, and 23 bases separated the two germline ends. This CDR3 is CASSPPGGERWDYTF. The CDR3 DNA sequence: TGTGCCAGCAGTCCTCCCGGGGGAGAGAGATGGGACTACACCTTC.

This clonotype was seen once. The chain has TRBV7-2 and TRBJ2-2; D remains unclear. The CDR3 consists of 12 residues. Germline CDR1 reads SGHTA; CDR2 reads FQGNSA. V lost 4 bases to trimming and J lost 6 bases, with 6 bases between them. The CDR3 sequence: CASSYIPGELFF. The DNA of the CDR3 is TGTGCCAGCAGCTATATCCCCGGGGAGCTGTTTTTT.

CDR3 sequence reads: CSPLQRPSNYGYTF. The CDR3 region has the DNA TGCAGTCCCCTCCAGCGGCCCTCTAACTATGGCTACACCTTC. The chain employs TRBV20-1 and TRBJ1-2, with unresolved D. CDR1 and CDR2 (germline): DFQATT, SNEGSKA (reference sequence). The CDR3 has 14 residues. Trimming removed 8 bases at V and 0 bases at J, with 16 bases between.

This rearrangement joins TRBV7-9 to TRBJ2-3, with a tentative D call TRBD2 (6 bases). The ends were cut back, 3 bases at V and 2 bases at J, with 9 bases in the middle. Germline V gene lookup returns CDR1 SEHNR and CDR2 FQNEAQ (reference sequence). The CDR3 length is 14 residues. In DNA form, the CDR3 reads TGTGCCAGCAGCTTTGGCGGGAACACAGATACGCAGTATTTT. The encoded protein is CASSFGGNTDTQYF.

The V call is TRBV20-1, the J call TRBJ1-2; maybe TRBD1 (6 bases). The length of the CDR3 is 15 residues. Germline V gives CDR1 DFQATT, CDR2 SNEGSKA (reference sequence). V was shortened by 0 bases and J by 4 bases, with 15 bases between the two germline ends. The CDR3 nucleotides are TGCAGTGCTAGAGATCAGGAGGGACATAGCTATGGCTACACCTTC. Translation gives CSARDQEGHSYGYTF.

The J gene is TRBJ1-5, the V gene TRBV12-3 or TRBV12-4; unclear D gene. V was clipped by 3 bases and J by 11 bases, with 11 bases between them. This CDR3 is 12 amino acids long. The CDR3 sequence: CASSFYRLAQHF. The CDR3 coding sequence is TGTGCCAGCAGTTTTTACAGACTGGCCCAGCATTTT.

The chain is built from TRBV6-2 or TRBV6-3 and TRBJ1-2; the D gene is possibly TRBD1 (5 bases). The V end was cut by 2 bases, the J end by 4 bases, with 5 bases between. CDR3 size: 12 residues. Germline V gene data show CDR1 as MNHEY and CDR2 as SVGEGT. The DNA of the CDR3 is TGTGCCAGCAGTTACGACAGCTATGGCTACACCTTC. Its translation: CASSYDSYGYTF.

CDR3 bases: TGTGCCAGCAGCGTAGCTTCTTTGACGGGACAGGGGGCCTACGAGCAGTACTTC. Encoded protein: CASSVASLTGQGAYEQYF. The chain employs TRBV9 and TRBJ2-7, with TRBD1 matching 11 bases. CDR3 length: 18 amino acids. Per germline, CDR1 SGDLS and CDR2 YYNGEE. The ends lost 0 bases at V and 2 bases at J; junction bases unmatched: 10. Filled out from reference TRBV9 and TRBJ2-7, the complete variable domain reads DSGVTQTPKHLITATGQRVTLRCSPRSGDLSVYWYQQSLDQGLQFLIQYYNGEERAKGNILERFSAQQFPDLHSELNLSSLELGDSALYFCASSVASLTGQGAYEQYFGPGTRLTVT.

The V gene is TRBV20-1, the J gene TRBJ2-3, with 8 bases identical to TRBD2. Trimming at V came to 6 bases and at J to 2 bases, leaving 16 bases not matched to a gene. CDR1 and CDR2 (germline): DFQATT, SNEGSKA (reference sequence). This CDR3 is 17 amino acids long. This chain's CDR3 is CSAPRPPGGTPTDTQYF. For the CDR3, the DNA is TGCAGTGCGCCTCGTCCCCCGGGGGGGACCCCCACAGATACGCAGTATTTT.

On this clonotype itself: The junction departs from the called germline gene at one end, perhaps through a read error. The CDR3 DNA follows: TGTGCCAGCAGCCAAAGCACTCAGCCCCAGCATTTT. Amino acid sequence: CASSQSTQPQHF. The chain uses TRBV3-1 and TRBJ1-5, with D unclear. The CDR3 covers 12 residues. CDR1 and CDR2 (germline): LGHDT, YNNKEL (reference sequence).

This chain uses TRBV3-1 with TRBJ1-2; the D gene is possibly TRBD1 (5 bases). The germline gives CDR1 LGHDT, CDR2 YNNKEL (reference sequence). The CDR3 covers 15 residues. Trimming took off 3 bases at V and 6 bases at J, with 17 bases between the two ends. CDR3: CASSHQFGGDDGYTF. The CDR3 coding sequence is TGTGCCAGCAGCCATCAATTTGGGGGGGATGATGGCTACACCTTC.

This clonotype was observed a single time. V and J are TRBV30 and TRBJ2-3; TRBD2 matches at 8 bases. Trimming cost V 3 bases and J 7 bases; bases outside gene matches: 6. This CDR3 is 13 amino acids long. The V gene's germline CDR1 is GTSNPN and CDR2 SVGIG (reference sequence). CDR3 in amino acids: CAWRGRGVYTQYF. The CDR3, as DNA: TGTGCCTGGAGAGGGCGGGGGGTCTATACGCAGTATTTT.

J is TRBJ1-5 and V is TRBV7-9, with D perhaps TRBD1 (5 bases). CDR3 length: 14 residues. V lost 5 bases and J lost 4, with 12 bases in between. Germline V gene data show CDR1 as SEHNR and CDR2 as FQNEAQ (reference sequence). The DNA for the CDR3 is TGTGCCAGCAGCACCTCGACAGATAATCAGCCCCAGCATTTT. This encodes CASSTSTDNQPQHF.

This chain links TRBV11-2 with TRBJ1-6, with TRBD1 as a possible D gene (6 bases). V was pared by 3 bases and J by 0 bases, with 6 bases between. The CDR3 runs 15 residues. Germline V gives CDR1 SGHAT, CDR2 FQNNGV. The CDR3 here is CASSFRGSYNSPLHF. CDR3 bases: TGTGCCAGCAGCTTCAGGGGCTCCTATAATTCACCCCTCCACTTT. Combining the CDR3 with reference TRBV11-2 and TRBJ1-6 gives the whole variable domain EAGVAQSPRYKIIEKRQSVAFWCNPISGHATLYWYQQILGQGPKLLIQFQNNGVVDDSQLPKDRFSAERLKGVDSTLKIQPAKLEDSAVYLCASSFRGSYNSPLHFGNGTRLTVT.